The entry that follows covers one T cell receptor (beta chain) sequence. The antigen is not known. The data are from a study of OX40 agonist ivuxolimab in advanced cancers. Whole-study context: Of the patients, three showed partial responses, one with hepatocellular carcinoma and two with cutaneous melanoma.

The germline CDR1 and CDR2 sequences are GTSNPN and SVGIG (reference sequence). There are 14 residues in the CDR3. Trimming removed 8 bases from V and 5 bases from J; junction bases left unmatched: 13. Study-wide results and limits: Relative to CD4+, CD8+ T cells held more expanded clones on average. At 0.1 to 3.0 mg/kg and by week 6, CD4+ and CD8+ T cells in the blood had expanded clonally.

Libraries were prepared by immunoSEQ multiplex PCR; TCRdb keeps only in-frame clonotypes and omits some of them. The sample holds around 71,000 clones; 86% are singletons and the top ten take roughly 0.99%. The chain joins TRBV30 to TRBJ2-5, with TRBD1 matching over 8 bases. This sequence originates from an adult with an advanced solid tumor such as melanoma, head and neck, liver or kidney cancer. Sequenced here: CD4+ or CD8+ T cells sorted from blood, sampled in a trial of the OX40 agonist ivuxolimab. The DNA of the CDR3 is TGTGCCACCTTGAAACAGGGGGATTTGGAGACCCAGTACTTC. Translated, it gives CATLKQGDLETQYF. The complete variable domain, with remaining parts taken from reference TRBV30 and TRBJ2-5, reads SQTIHQWPATLVQPVGSPLSLECTVEGTSNPNLYWYRQAAGRGLQLLFYSVGIGQISSEVPQNLSASRPQDRQFILSSKKLLLSDSGFYLCATLKQGDLETQYFGPGTRLLVL.